Listed below are T cell receptor beta chains from one sample, sequenced in a study of beta chain features in type 1 diabetes. Only in-frame clones appear in the TCRdb table, and some are missing; sequencing was by immunoSEQ multiplex PCR. The data hold roughly 700,000 clones, with about an eighth observed a single time. Sequenced input: naive CD4+ T cells from blood. These receptor sequences come from a young man with type 1 diabetes. The CDR3 runs from the conserved cysteine through the conserved F or W. Fields, in order: V gene, D gene, J gene, clone size, CDR3 protein, CDR3 DNA. D genes are given only for firm matches. Size is omitted from some rows. Given values are once, few, many or a class for expanded clones.

v_call: TRBV5-1; d_call: -; j_call: TRBJ2-1; clone_size: -; cdr3_aa: CASSLQSYDEQFF; cdr3_nt: TGCGCCAGCAGCCTTCAGAGTTACGATGAGCAGTTCTTC
v_call: TRBV7-3; d_call: -; j_call: TRBJ1-1; clone_size: few; cdr3_aa: CASSFDAGLGSEAFF; cdr3_nt: TGTGCCAGCAGCTTTGACGCGGGGCTGGGATCTGAAGCTTTCTTT
v_call: TRBV28; d_call: -; j_call: TRBJ1-2; clone_size: few; cdr3_aa: CASSFGEDGYTF; cdr3_nt: TGTGCCAGCAGTTTTGGGGAGGATGGCTACACCTTC
v_call: TRBV7-8; d_call: TRBD1; j_call: TRBJ1-4; clone_size: -; cdr3_aa: CASSPGQGSNEKLFF; cdr3_nt: TGTGCCAGCAGCCCGGGACAGGGATCTAATGAAAAACTGTTTTTT
v_call: TRBV6-5; d_call: -; j_call: TRBJ1-6; clone_size: -; cdr3_aa: CASRTTSTGSPLHF; cdr3_nt: TGTGCCAGCAGGACGACCAGCACGGGATCACCCCTCCACTTT
v_call: TRBV29-1; d_call: -; j_call: TRBJ1-2; clone_size: -; cdr3_aa: CSVEPFPYGYTF; cdr3_nt: TGCAGCGTTGAACCATTCCCGTATGGCTACACCTTC
v_call: TRBV10-3; d_call: -; j_call: TRBJ2-7; clone_size: -; cdr3_aa: CAISEKAFEQYF; cdr3_nt: TGTGCCATCAGTGAGAAGGCCTTCGAGCAGTACTTC
v_call: TRBV4-2; d_call: -; j_call: TRBJ1-5; clone_size: -; cdr3_aa: CASSQKDRSNQPQHF; cdr3_nt: TGTGCCAGCAGCCAGAAGGACCGTAGCAATCAGCCCCAGCATTTT
v_call: TRBV4-1; d_call: -; j_call: TRBJ1-2; clone_size: few; cdr3_aa: CASSQDLPGYRGYTF; cdr3_nt: TGCGCCAGCAGCCAAGATCTCCCGGGTTACCGTGGCTACACCTTC
v_call: TRBV29-1; d_call: -; j_call: TRBJ1-1; clone_size: -; cdr3_aa: CSVNRWANTEAFF; cdr3_nt: TGCAGCGTTAACAGGTGGGCGAACACTGAAGCTTTCTTT